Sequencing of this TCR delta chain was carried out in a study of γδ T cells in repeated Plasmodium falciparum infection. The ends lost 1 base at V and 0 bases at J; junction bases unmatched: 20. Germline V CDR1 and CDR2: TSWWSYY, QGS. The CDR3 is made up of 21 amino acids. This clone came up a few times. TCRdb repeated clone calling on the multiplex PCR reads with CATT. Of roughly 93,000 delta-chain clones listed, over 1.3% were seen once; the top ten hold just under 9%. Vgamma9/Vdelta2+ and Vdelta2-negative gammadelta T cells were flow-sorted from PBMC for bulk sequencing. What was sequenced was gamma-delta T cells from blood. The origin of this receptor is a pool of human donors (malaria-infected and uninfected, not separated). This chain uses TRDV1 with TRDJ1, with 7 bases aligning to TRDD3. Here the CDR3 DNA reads TGTGCTCTTGGGGAACCCTTACGGTCCTGGGGGGTACACCTTTACACCGATAAACTCATCTTT. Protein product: CALGEPLRSWGVHLYTDKLIF.